This T cell receptor beta chain was recorded in a study of OX40 agonist ivuxolimab in advanced cancers. The wider study: Three individuals attained partial responses, comprising one hepatocellular carcinoma case and two cutaneous melanoma cases.

This clone has just a few counts. Assay: immunoSEQ multiplex PCR; the TCRdb copy retains only in-frame clones and omits some. This sample yields about 83,000 clones, of which approximately 85% are seen a single time; 0.5% to 0.8% belongs to the top ten. The sequences come from CD4+ or CD8+ T cells sorted from blood, collected in a trial of the OX40 agonist ivuxolimab. The source is an adult with an advanced solid tumor such as melanoma, head and neck, liver or kidney cancer.

Written as DNA, the CDR3 is TGTGCTAGTGGTTTGGTACCTGGGGTAAGGACTGAAGCTTTCTTT. It specifies CASGLVPGVRTEAFF. V and J are TRBV12-5 and TRBJ1-1, with D hard to call. Germline lookup yields CDR1 LGHNT and CDR2 FRNRAP. The CDR3 is made up of 15 amino acids. V gave up 0 bases and J gave up 5 bases, with 13 bases separating them.